This is a list of T cell receptor beta chains from one sample in a study of cytomegalovirus exposure and HLA in healthy donors. Only in-frame clones appear in the TCRdb table, and some are missing; sequencing was by immunoSEQ multiplex PCR. The sample carries 150,000 to 250,000 clones, around 74% recorded once. Sequenced sample: PBMCs. The receptors here all came from a girl aged 10 to 17 in good health and CMV-seropositive. Each CDR3 is given with its conserved first and last residue.

j_call: TRBJ2-3; v_call: TRBV2; cdr3_aa: CASRAMDSLFGDTQYF
j_call: TRBJ2-7; v_call: TRBV4-3; cdr3_aa: CASSLGQGGNYEQYF
j_call: TRBJ2-2; v_call: TRBV4-2; cdr3_aa: CASSQRLADNTGELFF
j_call: TRBJ2-7; v_call: TRBV5-1; cdr3_aa: CASSFLDRATYEQYF
j_call: TRBJ1-2; v_call: TRBV29-1; cdr3_aa: CSVERQGGGGYTF
j_call: TRBJ2-3; v_call: TRBV7-2; cdr3_aa: CASSLIRGKTFGGDTQYF
j_call: TRBJ1-3; v_call: TRBV7-2; cdr3_aa: CASSLLGTPSSGNTIYF
j_call: TRBJ2-1; v_call: TRBV7-8; cdr3_aa: CASSVGTLGGAFNEQFF
j_call: TRBJ1-1; v_call: TRBV6-5; cdr3_aa: CASSYARQAPTFF
j_call: TRBJ2-1; v_call: TRBV7-9; cdr3_aa: CASSLAIRDREFF
j_call: TRBJ2-7; v_call: TRBV27; cdr3_aa: CASFAGPGSSYEQYF
j_call: TRBJ2-1; v_call: TRBV20-1; cdr3_aa: CSAVSSPEQFF
j_call: TRBJ2-3; v_call: TRBV7-7; cdr3_aa: CASSSTPGPNTDTQYF
j_call: TRBJ2-7; v_call: TRBV7-6; cdr3_aa: CASSLGTQNKQYF
j_call: TRBJ2-1; v_call: TRBV19; cdr3_aa: CATAGANSYNEQFF
j_call: TRBJ1-6; v_call: TRBV18; cdr3_aa: CASSRRGEWGAKNSPLHF
j_call: TRBJ2-5; v_call: TRBV30; cdr3_aa: CAWSGHGPETQYF
j_call: TRBJ1-1; v_call: TRBV5-4; cdr3_aa: CASSLTGGTEAFF
j_call: TRBJ2-1; v_call: TRBV10-1; cdr3_aa: CATYRKERGNEQFF
j_call: TRBJ2-3; v_call: TRBV27; cdr3_aa: CASSSLGEGTDTQYF
j_call: TRBJ2-7; v_call: TRBV7-8; cdr3_aa: CASSAWDSSYEQYF
j_call: TRBJ1-6; v_call: TRBV28; cdr3_aa: CASSPRFSGSPLHF
j_call: TRBJ1-2; v_call: TRBV15; cdr3_aa: CATSRDSGKGGGYTF
j_call: TRBJ2-7; v_call: TRBV7-6; cdr3_aa: CASSLTSGRYEQYF